What follows are 13 T cell receptor beta chains derived from one specimen sequenced in a study of identifying expanded T cells in peripheral blood. Some clones are missing from TCRdb's copy, which holds only in-frame ones; the method was immunoSEQ multiplex PCR. The data show 90,000 to 100,000 clones, with roughly 87% seen just once and approximately 5% held by the top ten. The sequenced sample was blood. These receptors all stem from a person aged 18 to 75 in good health.

This chain uses TRBV2 with TRBJ1-2, with 10 bases that match TRBD1. Germline V gene sequence: CDR1 SNHLY, CDR2 FYNNEI. The CDR3 is made up of 15 amino acids. After removal of 2 bases from V and 4 bases from J, the junction contained 4 bases not matched to a gene. DNA of the CDR3: TGTGCCAGCAGTGAATGGACAGGGGGTCCCTATGGCTACACCTTC. Amino acids: CASSEWTGGPYGYTF.

The rearrangement links TRBV19 to TRBJ2-4; D uncertain. The germline V and J ends were trimmed by 7 bases and 5 bases, with 12 bases remaining between them. The CDR3 loop spans 13 amino acids. Germline V gives CDR1 LNHDA, CDR2 SQIVND (reference sequence). For the CDR3, the DNA is TGTGCCAGTACCCCCGGATCCGAAAACATTCAGTACTTC. Translated, it gives CASTPGSENIQYF.

The J gene is TRBJ1-5, the V gene TRBV6-6; D gene ambiguous. CDR1 and CDR2 from the germline V gene are MNHNY and SVGAGI (reference sequence). Trimming took 6 bases from V and 4 from J, leaving 13 bases between them. CDR3 length: 14 residues. As DNA, the CDR3 is TGTGCCAGCAGCAACGAATTAAGAAATCAGCCCCAGCATTTT. This encodes CASSNELRNQPQHF.

The V call is TRBV19, the J call TRBJ2-7, with a tentative D call TRBD2 (6 bases). The CDR3 is 13 residues long. Germline V gene sequence: CDR1 LNHDA, CDR2 SQIVND (reference sequence). V was clipped by 5 bases and J by 0 bases, with 8 bases between them. The CDR3 here is CASSAGYSYEQYF. In DNA form, the CDR3 reads TGTGCCAGTAGTGCGGGGTACTCCTACGAGCAGTACTTC.

The CDR3: CASSYKGTGNSYEQYF. The CDR3 bases are TGTGCCAGCAGTTACAAAGGGACAGGGAACTCCTACGAGCAGTACTTC. The chain uses TRBV6-5 and TRBJ2-7; 9 bases match TRBD1. This CDR3 spans 16 amino acids. The germline CDR1 and CDR2 sequences are MNHEY and SVGAGI. Germline trimming cut 2 bases from V and 0 bases from J; bases unmatched to any gene: 5.

The gene calls are TRBV7-3 and TRBJ2-1; no reliable D call. V was cut by 0 bases and J by 1 base, with 4 bases left in between. The CDR3 length is 14 residues. CDR1 and CDR2 from the germline V gene are SGHTA and FQGTGA. The DNA for the CDR3 is TGTGCCAGCAGCTTAACCAGTTCCTACAATGAGCAGTTCTTC. It is translated as CASSLTSSYNEQFF.

CDR3 nucleotide sequence: TGTGCCAGCAGGACTCCAGGGGGCCCCCGACTACAAGAGACCCAGTACTTC. Amino acid sequence: CASRTPGGPRLQETQYF. The rearrangement uses TRBV7-7 and TRBJ2-5; TRBD1 aligns across 8 bases. Germline V gene lookup returns CDR1 SSHAT and CDR2 FNYEAQ (reference sequence). Trimming cost V 6 bases and J 2 bases; bases outside gene matches: 14. This CDR3 has 17 residues.

This clone was counted between two and nine times. The chain combines TRBV2 with TRBJ2-5, with 8 bases identical to TRBD1. Germline V gene data show CDR1 as SNHLY and CDR2 as FYNNEI. V lost 5 bases to trimming and J lost 3 bases; unmatched junction nucleotides: 8. The CDR3 spans 15 residues. The CDR3 DNA sequence: TGTGCCAGCAGTTCTAGACAGGGGCCCAAAGAGACCCAGTACTTC. Residues: CASSSRQGPKETQYF.

This chain joins TRBV15 and TRBJ2-7, with a possible D match to TRBD1 (5 bases). Trimming took 3 bases from V and 3 from J, leaving 12 bases between them. CDR3 size: 14 residues. The germline V gene has CDR1 LNHNV and CDR2 YYDKDF (reference sequence). In DNA, the CDR3 is TGTGCCACCAGCAGTGGGTCAGGGAACTACGAGCAGTACTTC. Its protein product is CATSSGSGNYEQYF.

V and J are TRBV27 and TRBJ1-5; a weak D match, TRBD1 (6 bases). The CDR3 extends over 18 amino acids. V lost 2 bases and J 5 bases, leaving 22 bases between the germline ends. The germline gives CDR1 MNHEY, CDR2 SMNVEV (reference sequence). The CDR3 sequence is CASSLQGPGYLGDQPQHF. The DNA of the CDR3 is TGTGCCAGCAGTTTACAGGGGCCCGGATACCTAGGGGATCAGCCCCAGCATTTT.

V gene TRBV5-1 combines with J gene TRBJ1-2; D is possibly TRBD1 (6 bases). The CDR3 is 14 amino acids. In germline, CDR1 is SGHRS, CDR2 YFSETQ. V was clipped by 4 bases and J by 4 bases, with 14 bases between them. The CDR3 loop is CASSQDGQFYGYTF. The CDR3, as DNA: TGCGCCAGCAGCCAAGATGGACAGTTCTATGGCTACACCTTC.

This chain connects TRBV4-2 to TRBJ2-5; 7 bases map to TRBD2. V shed 1 base and J 7 bases; nucleotides not matched to a gene: 12. This CDR3 has 16 residues. In germline, CDR1 is LGHNA, CDR2 YNFKEQ. The CDR3 DNA reads TGTGCCAGCAGCCAAGCGATGCGGGGGACCCTTGGGACCCAGTACTTC. Protein product: CASSQAMRGTLGTQYF.

This clone was recorded a few times. The chain joins TRBV5-1 to TRBJ1-2; D not certain. This CDR3 region has 16 residues. V lost 5 bases to trimming and J lost 0 bases, with 17 bases between them. CDR1 and CDR2 from the germline V gene are SGHRS and YFSETQ. The CDR3 loop is CASRLTSTATNYGYTF. The CDR3 coding sequence is TGCGCCAGCAGGCTTACGAGTACAGCAACTAACTATGGCTACACCTTC.